This T cell receptor beta chain was sequenced for a study of blood T cell repertoires in COVID-19. Overall study: From the United States, Italy and Spain came samples of acute and convalescent COVID-19. T cells, B-cell-depleted T cells, or PBMCs supplied cDNA or gDNA.

Original analysis: Reference gene primer amplification gave estimated nucleated cell counts. Assay used: immunoSEQ multiplex PCR; TCRdb lists only in-frame clones, some missing. V and J calls and clone size are given by that table; D and trimming were obtained from the DNA. The table shows 200,000 to 250,000 clones, with roughly 90% occurring only once. The sequenced sample consisted of peripheral blood. This TCR was sampled from a woman between 55 and 75 years old with acute or convalescent COVID-19.

The CDR3 sequence is CASSWPTLSYEQYF. The DNA for the CDR3 is TGTGCCAGCAGTTGGCCGACACTCTCCTACGAGCAGTACTTC. The V call is TRBV28, the J call TRBJ2-7; D not resolved. The ends were cut back, 4 bases at V and 0 bases at J, with 10 bases in the middle. The CDR3 contains 14 residues. Germline CDR1 reads MDHEN; CDR2 reads SYDVKM.